The subject of this entry is one T cell receptor beta chain. As yet, its antigen is unknown. This entry belongs to a study of T cell responses to AZD1222 COVID-19 vaccine. Study in general: Pooling covered second doses at about 4 or about 12 weeks.

This CDR3 comprises 14 residues. The V gene's germline CDR1 is SGHRS and CDR2 YFSETQ. V dropped 4 bases and J dropped 2; count of bases not matched to a gene: 4. Notes on the study in general: Nearly half of spike-specific TCRs reportedly target unmutated variant regions. Clonal diversity was possibly underestimated; the donors were predominantly white British and more often female. At baseline, seropositivity was found in only a handful of AZD1222 recipients.

Profiled with immunoSEQ multiplex PCR; TCRdb holds only in-frame clones, not every one. Of about 70,000 clones listed, about 85% were seen once; the top ten hold about a fifth. Sequenced material: peripheral blood, taken on day 0 of AZD1222 vaccination. V is TRBV5-1 and J is TRBJ2-3; TRBD1 matches at 7 bases. The source of this sequence is an adult in good health. The CDR3, as DNA: TGCGCCAGCAGCACCACAGGGGCCACAGATACGCAGTATTTT. Its protein is CASSTTGATDTQYF.